The TCR beta chain described here comes from a study of blood T cell repertoires in COVID-19. The overall study: Sample material is recorded as cDNA or gDNA derived from T cells, B-cell-depleted T cells, or PBMCs.

V was clipped by 0 bases and J by 0 bases; unmatched bases: 6. The germline V gene has CDR1 KGHSH and CDR2 LQKENI. This CDR3 spans 17 amino acids. Generated by immunoSEQ multiplex PCR, the TCRdb table keeps only in-frame clones and is missing some. Altogether under 55,000 clones are present, over 85% being singletons, with the ten largest covering approximately 4%. This TCR derives from a human donor in a cohort sampled during active COVID-19. Sequenced sample: peripheral blood. The J gene is TRBJ2-5, the V gene TRBV18; 8 bases fit TRBD2. The CDR3 DNA is TGTGCCAGCTCACCACCGGTCGGGAGGGCCGACCAAGAGACCCAGTACTTC. This gives the protein CASSPPVGRADQETQYF.